The 24 T cell receptor beta chains given below trace back to one sample, sequenced in a study of spatial heterogeneity in lung cancer. Time point in this sample: sample taken at primary tumor resection. Whole RNA obtained from tumor, nontumor lung or frozen PBMC underwent sequencing without sorting. MiXCR, applied by TCRdb to the 5' RACE reads, yields one record per CDR3 protein. The data hold 25,000 or so distinct CDR3 sequences, with over 10% observed a single time. The sequencing here drew on PBMCs, taken at surgery. These receptors were obtained from a female donor with early-stage non-small cell lung cancer.

As regards this clonotype: A much bigger clone sits one base away, suggesting this may be a read error. The chain couples TRBV4-3 to TRBJ2-4; TRBD2 is a possible D gene (6 bases). CDR3 length equals 14 residues. The V gene lost 1 base and the J gene lost 7 bases, with 11 bases spanning the gap. CDR1 and CDR2 (germline): LGHNA, YSLEER. CDR3 residues: CASSQADGSNIQYF. The CDR3 DNA reads as TGCGCCAGCAGCCAAGCGGACGGGAGTAACATTCAGTACTTC.

The V call is TRBV20-1, the J call TRBJ1-5, with TRBD1 matching 8 bases. The CDR3 has 12 residues. Germline-derived CDR1 and CDR2 are DFQATT and SNEGSKA (reference sequence). The CDR3 sequence is CSPSDRVQPQHF. CDR3 nucleotide sequence: TGCAGCCCTTCGGACAGGGTTCAGCCCCAGCATTTT.

This clonotype showed up many times. The V gene is TRBV5-4, the J gene TRBJ2-7; 8 nucleotides align to TRBD1. Germline V gene sequence: CDR1 SGHNT, CDR2 YYREEE (reference sequence). The CDR3 covers 13 residues. The V gene end was trimmed by 4 bases and the J gene end by 5 bases; junction bases not matched to a gene: 5. The CDR3 here is CASSLDRVHEQYF. The CDR3 DNA reads TGTGCCAGCAGCCTGGACAGGGTCCACGAGCAGTACTTC.

This clonotype was counted ten times or more. The gene calls are TRBV27 and TRBJ2-4; no clear D. The germline V gene encodes CDR1 MNHEY and CDR2 SMNVEV (reference sequence). This CDR3 has 13 amino acids. Trimming cost V 3 bases and J 6 bases, with 9 bases left between them. The CDR3 protein is CASSFGVGNIQYF. CDR3 bases: TGTGCCAGCAGTTTTGGGGTCGGAAACATTCAGTACTTC.

This clonotype was picked up a small number of times. The chain links TRBV19 to TRBJ1-2; 8 bases fit TRBD1. This CDR3 spans 18 amino acids. Germline CDR1 reads LNHDA; CDR2 reads SQIVND (reference sequence). Trimming cost V 6 bases and J 4 bases; bases outside gene matches: 19. CDR3 sequence: CASRKPLQGGFDIYGYTF. In DNA, the CDR3 is TGTGCCAGTAGGAAACCCCTACAGGGGGGCTTCGACATCTATGGCTACACCTTC.

In this sample, this clonotype turned up a few times. The gene calls are TRBV28 and TRBJ1-5, with D unresolved. This CDR3 spans 14 amino acids. Germline CDR1 and CDR2: MDHEN and SYDVKM. Trimming pared 5 bases from V and 4 bases from J, leaving 12 bases between. In DNA, the CDR3 is TGTGCCAGCAGTGTCATGGCAGATAATCAGCCCCAGCATTTT. It is translated as CASSVMADNQPQHF. Drawing the rest from reference TRBV28 and TRBJ1-5, the complete variable domain is DVKVTQSSRYLVKRTGEKVFLECVQDMDHENMFWYRQDPGLGLRLIYFSYDVKMKEKGDIPEGYSVSREKKERFSLILESASTNQTSMYLCASSVMADNQPQHFGDGTRLSIL.

This clonotype was seen at least ten times. The V call is TRBV7-9, the J call TRBJ2-7, with 8 bases fitting TRBD2. There are 15 residues in the CDR3. Germline lookup yields CDR1 SEHNR and CDR2 FQNEAQ (reference sequence). Trimming took 8 bases from V and 6 from J; bases not matched to a gene: 15. The CDR3 spells CASSQSGTRGREQYF. DNA of the CDR3: TGTGCCAGCTCACAGTCCGGGACTAGAGGGCGCGAGCAGTACTTC.

This clonotype was seen many times. V usage is TRBV4-3 and J usage is TRBJ2-7; no clear D gene. The germline gives CDR1 LGHNA, CDR2 YSLEER. This CDR3 has 14 residues. Trimming pared 1 base from V and 6 bases from J, leaving 13 bases between. CDR3 coding DNA: TGCGCCAGCAGCCAAGCCCCTAAGGGCGGCGAGCAGTACTTC. It codes for CASSQAPKGGEQYF.

In its sample, this clonotype was seen many times. The chain has TRBV19 and TRBJ1-2, with D hard to call. CDR3 length: 11 residues. The ends were cut back, 5 bases at V and 7 bases at J, with 8 bases in the middle. CDR1 and CDR2 from the germline V gene are LNHDA and SQIVND (reference sequence). CDR3: CASSADSGYTF. The DNA for the CDR3 is TGTGCCAGTAGTGCTGATAGTGGCTACACCTTC. The variable domain in full, with the rest retrieved from reference TRBV19 and TRBJ1-2, is DGGITQSPKYLFRKEGQNVTLSCEQNLNHDAMYWYRQDPGQGLRLIYYSQIVNDFQKGDIAEGYSVSREKKESFPLTVTSAQKNPTAFYLCASSADSGYTFGSGTRLTVV.

In its sample, this clonotype was seen many times. The chain combines TRBV27 with TRBJ2-1; D is perhaps TRBD2 (5 bases). Between the trimmed V and J ends, which lost 4 bases and 4 bases, there was a span of 8 bases. The CDR3 consists of 13 residues. The germline gives CDR1 MNHEY, CDR2 SMNVEV (reference sequence). CDR3: CASSSTGYNEQFF. CDR3 bases: TGTGCCAGCAGTTCGACGGGATACAATGAGCAGTTCTTC.

This clonotype appeared a few times. The chain is built from TRBV20-1 and TRBJ2-1; 13 nucleotides match TRBD2. This CDR3 spans 15 amino acids. V shed 0 bases, J shed 9 bases, and the junction held 5 bases outside the gene matches. CDR1 is DFQATT and CDR2 is SNEGSKA in the germline V gene (reference sequence). CDR3: CSARETSGRSGEQFF. The CDR3 nucleotides read TGCAGTGCTAGAGAGACTAGCGGGAGGTCGGGTGAGCAGTTCTTC.

This clonotype has at least ten counts. The chain couples TRBV7-9 to TRBJ2-3; D gene ambiguous. CDR1 is SEHNR, CDR2 FQNEAQ, per germline (reference sequence). This CDR3 region has 15 residues. V gave up 3 bases and J gave up 2 bases, with 12 bases separating them. CDR3 residues: CASSFRAQSTDTQYF. CDR3 DNA sequence: TGTGCCAGCAGCTTCCGTGCCCAATCCACAGATACGCAGTATTTT.

This clonotype occurred many times. The gene calls are TRBV12-3 or TRBV12-4 and TRBJ2-1; 10 bases agree with TRBD1. V was clipped by 6 bases and J by 4 bases; unmatched bases: 6. There are 15 residues in the CDR3. The CDR3 DNA reads as TGTGCCAGCAGCCCTAGACAGGGGGCATACAATGAGCAGTTCTTC. Its translation: CASSPRQGAYNEQFF.

The V and J genes are TRBV4-3 and TRBJ2-2; D might be TRBD1 (5 bases). V gave up 0 bases and J gave up 6 bases, with 17 bases separating them. Germline V gene sequence: CDR1 LGHNA, CDR2 YSLEER. The CDR3 has 17 amino acids. CDR3 DNA sequence: TGCGCCAGCAGCCAAGATCGCCAGGGTGGTTCCTCCGGGGAGCTGTTTTTT. It yields the protein CASSQDRQGGSSGELFF.

This clonotype was recorded many times. The chain joins TRBV28 to TRBJ2-7; D uncertain. Trimming shortened V by 1 base and J by 1 base, and 2 bases separated the two germline ends. From germline, CDR1 is MDHEN and CDR2 SYDVKM. The CDR3 is 12 residues long. The CDR3 spells CASSLSSYEQYV. The CDR3 DNA sequence: TGTGCCAGCAGTTTATCGTCCTACGAGCAGTACGTC.

This clonotype was counted a few times. This rearrangement joins TRBV2 to TRBJ2-2; 7 positions agree with TRBD1. V was clipped by 5 bases and J by 5 bases; unmatched bases: 2. The CDR3 is made up of 13 amino acids. Germline CDR1 reads SNHLY; CDR2 reads FYNNEI. CDR3 nucleotide sequence: TGTGCCAGCAGTCAGGACAGGACCGGGGAGCTGTTTTTT. Amino acid sequence: CASSQDRTGELFF. The complete variable domain, with remaining parts taken from reference TRBV2 and TRBJ2-2, reads EPEVTQTPSHQVTQMGQEVILRCVPISNHLYFYWYRQILGQKVEFLVSFYNNEISEKSEIFDDQFSVERPDGSNFTLKIRSTKLEDSAMYFCASSQDRTGELFFGEGSRLTVL.

Many counts were recorded for this clonotype. The chain uses TRBV4-2 and TRBJ2-5; TRBD2 matches at 15 bases. Germline loops: CDR1 LGHNA, CDR2 YNFKEQ. This CDR3 region has 16 residues. The V and J ends lost 1 base and 14 bases, in that order; junction bases with no gene match: 11. The CDR3 sequence: CASSQAPGLAGGQPYF. CDR3 coding DNA: TGTGCCAGCAGCCAAGCCCCGGGACTAGCGGGAGGCCAGCCATACTTC.

The V gene is TRBV12-3 or TRBV12-4, the J gene TRBJ1-6; D is possibly TRBD1 (5 bases). V was trimmed by 3 bases and J by 14 bases, leaving 14 bases between them. The CDR3 is 13 residues long. The CDR3 DNA reads as TGTGCCAGCAGTTTTGCCCCAGGGTACTCCCTCCACTTT. It translates to CASSFAPGYSLHF.

This clonotype was found many times. This chain joins TRBV29-1 and TRBJ2-7; D perhaps matches TRBD1 (6 bases). Germline lookup yields CDR1 SQVTM and CDR2 ANQGSEA. This CDR3 spans 12 amino acids. V was clipped by 4 bases and J by 6 bases, with 13 bases between them. The CDR3 spells CSVGGLGIEQYF. DNA of the CDR3: TGCAGCGTTGGGGGGCTCGGTATCGAGCAGTACTTC.

This clonotype was seen at least ten times. The rearrangement joins TRBV15 to TRBJ1-1, with D perhaps TRBD1 (5 bases). Germline V gene sequence: CDR1 LNHNV, CDR2 YYDKDF (reference sequence). The V gene lost 2 bases and the J gene lost 2 bases, with 12 bases spanning the gap. This CDR3 has 15 residues. Written as DNA, the CDR3 is TGTGCCACCAGCAGATCAAGACAGACTAACACTGAAGCTTTCTTT. It translates to CATSRSRQTNTEAFF.

This clonotype was counted at least ten times. The gene calls are TRBV6-6 and TRBJ2-5; D call uncertain. This CDR3 has 13 residues. The V end was cut by 6 bases, the J end by 1 base, with 9 bases between. Germline V gene lookup returns CDR1 MNHNY and CDR2 SVGAGI (reference sequence). The CDR3 bases are TGTGCCAGCAGCTACGCAGGCCAAGAGACCCAGTACTTC. Protein: CASSYAGQETQYF.

This clonotype was seen a handful of times. The chain carries TRBV6-2 or TRBV6-3 and TRBJ2-1; D unclear. This CDR3 comprises 13 residues. Germline loops: CDR1 MNHEY, CDR2 SVGEGT. V lost 2 bases to trimming and J lost 3 bases, with 5 bases between them. The DNA of the CDR3 is TGTGCCAGCAGTTACGGAGACTACAATGAGCAGTTCTTC. It yields the protein CASSYGDYNEQFF.

This clonotype appeared a few times. The chain is built from TRBV6-5 and TRBJ2-7; a weak D match, TRBD1 (6 bases). The length of the CDR3 is 16 residues. The ends were cut back, 4 bases at V and 2 bases at J, with 18 bases in the middle. The germline gives CDR1 MNHEY, CDR2 SVGAGI. The CDR3, as DNA: TGTGCCAGCAGTTTCACAGGGCTGCAGAGACCCTACGAGCAGTACTTC. As protein: CASSFTGLQRPYEQYF.

Remarks on this clonotype: This clone may be a read error of a much larger clone one base away. In this CDR3 the conserved last residue, phenylalanine or tryptophan, is missing, so a read error is likely. The chain has TRBV2 and TRBJ2-1, with 9 bases fitting TRBD2. V was pared by 4 bases and J by 9 bases, with 1 base of the junction left unmatched. This CDR3 is 12 amino acids long. CDR1 and CDR2 (germline): SNHLY, FYNNEI. The CDR3 loop reads CASSATSGEQFL. The CDR3 coding sequence is TGTGCCAGCAGTGCGACTAGCGGTGAGCAGTTCTTA.